This T cell receptor beta chain was identified during a study of cytomegalovirus exposure and HLA in healthy donors. Healthy bone marrow donors made up the donor group. Worth noting for this clone: Its antigen is not identified.

Findings and caveats of the study: About 87% or about 30% of the time was how often most TCR beta V segments were productive, according to an earlier analysis. TCR beta V- and J-gene trimming was later associated with a missense DCLRE1C variant.

Germline assignment: CDR1 LNHDA and CDR2 SQIVND (reference sequence). V shed 7 bases and J 4 bases; nucleotides not matched to a gene: 3. This CDR3 is built from 13 residues. The PCR had 60 Vbeta and 13 Jbeta primers. Authors' processing steps: Roughly 11 million shared chains were among the roughly 78 million unique TCR beta chains that a later analysis counted. TCRdb's table, derived via immunoSEQ multiplex PCR, lists solely in-frame clones and lacks some. D and trimming come from the DNA, and the V and J calls and clone size come from that table. The sample yields 110,000 to 150,000 clones, approximately 81% seen once.

The sequence derives from a boy between 2 and 10 years old in good health and CMV-seronegative. The sequencing sample was made of PBMCs. J is TRBJ1-1 and V is TRBV19, with TRBD1 matching over 10 bases. Written as DNA, the CDR3 is TGTGCCAGTATATGGACAGGGGGCACTGAAGCTTTCTTT. It encodes CASIWTGGTEAFF. The entire variable domain, with the rest obtained from reference TRBV19 and TRBJ1-1, is as follows: DGGITQSPKYLFRKEGQNVTLSCEQNLNHDAMYWYRQDPGQGLRLIYYSQIVNDFQKGDIAEGYSVSREKKESFPLTVTSAQKNPTAFYLCASIWTGGTEAFFGQGTRLTVV.